This T cell receptor beta chain derives from a study of T cell responses to AZD1222 COVID-19 vaccine. General study findings and limits: Baseline seropositivity characterized only six AZD1222 recipients.

TCRdb's copy holds only in-frame clones and misses some; the assay was immunoSEQ multiplex PCR. The sample carries 170,000 or so clones, more than 85% recorded once. V lost 5 bases to trimming and J lost 4 bases; unmatched junction nucleotides: 18. Germline CDR1 SGHTA, CDR2 FQGNSA. The CDR3 sequence is 18 residues long. To note about this clone: Its matching antigen is unknown.

This clonotype was obtained from an adult in good health. Sequencing was performed on peripheral blood, taken on day 0 of AZD1222 vaccination. The V gene is TRBV7-2, the J gene TRBJ1-2; the match to TRBD1 covers 8 bases. The CDR3 DNA reads as TGTGCCAGCAGCCCATCCATCGGGACAGGCCTTAAAGGCTATGGCTACACCTTC. Its translation: CASSPSIGTGLKGYGYTF.